The T cell receptor (beta chain) described here comes from a study of shared clonotypes between healthy human individuals (dated by TCRdb to the early 2020s). At the level of the whole study: The cohort comprised a couple of women and a few men aged 18 to 49 years. Per donor, three plates each were used for CD4 naive and CD4 memory, two for CD8 naive, and one for CD8 memory. Per donor, leukapheresis produced somewhere between about 0.8 and 9 billion PBMCs. Different laboratories and diverse techniques were used to prepare libraries and sequence TCR repertoires, to increase sequencing depth and limit assay-specific biases. To estimate repertoire size and how much clonotypes are shared between individuals, the study performed deep sequencing of blood TCR repertoires from roughly five healthy adults.

The donors were healthy, HIV-negative adults who had no recently reported acute infections or vaccinations. Every donor was a Caucasian adult residing in Nashville, Tennessee, USA. CD4+ T cells were enriched through magnetic negative selection, after which naive cells were positively selected on CD45RA and the remaining negative fraction served as the memory subset. Blood was collected by leukapheresis, and PBMCs were isolated by Ficoll-Histopaque density gradient centrifugation and then cryopreserved in liquid nitrogen vapor phase. Analytical flow cytometry was used to check the purity and quantity of every magnetically sorted T cell population. Genomic DNA was isolated from each sorted fraction and quantified by UV absorbance on a Nanodrop 2000c. TCR CDR3 regions were amplified from genomic DNA by multiplex PCR using the deep immunoSEQ assay. Genomic DNA extracted from each cell subset was distributed evenly over all wells of several immunoSEQ 96-well plates, and each plate served as one replicate. For sorted subsets, each replicate PCR was loaded with around 220 ng genomic DNA, equivalent to 25,000 to 30,000 T cell genomes. The purified libraries were quantified using a Qubit 3.0 fluorometer, sized with a Bioanalyzer 2100, and then quantified again using the KAPA Library Quantification kit. Every immunoSEQ 96-well plate was sequenced on a separate single-read 150-cycle Illumina NextSeq 550 flow cell. For the original study's pipeline: Because only junctional sequences without quality scores were contained in the immunoSEQ output, filtering matching that applied to full-length reads could not be performed. Sequences were annotated with PyIR, a Python wrapper for IgBLAST v1.9, and V/J genes and CDR3 were assigned using IMGT germline references. Reads were removed for weak V/J assignments (E-value above 1e-6), missing CDR3, stop codons, out-of-frame junctions, or ambiguous translated residues. V3J clonotypes were defined as sequences sharing an identical inferred V gene, J gene, and CDR3 amino acid sequence. To compute the percentage overlap between repertoires, the number of shared unique clonotypes was divided by the size of the smaller repertoire. Richness of each repertoire was evaluated using RTK rarefaction, the Chao1 estimator, and Recon v2.1 estimates of unobserved clonotypes. Generation probabilities for all TCRbeta clonotypes obtained by the gDNA method from four donors were computed using OLGA. The source is immuneACCESS, and TCRdb retained only in-frame sequences with V and J called. Part of the clones is not carried over; for the studies checked, unresolved V genes explain less than half of this, and the remainder is unexplained. That table furnishes V, J and clone size, whereas the DNA furnished D and trimming. In all, the sample holds approximately 1,500,000 clones, and approximately 98% of those were seen once. Together, the top ten hold about 0.42% of the sample.

The paper's findings and limits, for the study overall: Naive subsets generally had larger estimated clonotype richness than memory subsets. Sharing across a few donors was observed for approximately 5% of naive CD4, around 3.5% of naive CD8, 2% to 2.5% of memory CD4, and around 0.4% of memory CD8 clonotypes. Because the study included a small number of donors, the genetic and exposure-history diversity represented was limited. Sampling was restricted to blood, and TCR repertoires in tissues likely differ from the TCR repertoires found in blood. Rarefaction of sorted-subset datasets indicated incomplete sequencing despite the large sequencing depth. Pairwise subsampling indicated that sequencing depth was expected to affect the degree of clonotype sharing among donors. Higher generation probabilities were observed for clonotypes shared by all four sorted-subset donors than for non-shared clonotypes.

Regarding this clone: Its antigen remains undetermined. Per-nucleotide qualities are absent, and no much larger clonotype sits a single base away. At the DNA level, this CDR3 is encoded by other sequences in the same sample as well.

Sequenced input: naive CD4+ T cells sorted from blood. This sample's cell subset or site label indicates: CD45RA+ positively selected. The sequence came from a man between 25 and 39 years old in good health.

CDR3 protein: CASSLGRANYGYTF. The DNA is as follows: TGTGCCAGCAGTTTGGGCAGGGCTAACTATGGCTACACCTTC. The rearranged segments are TRBV28 and TRBJ1-2; D gene: possibly TRBD1, on 5 matching bases. The germline V gene sets CDR1 to MDHEN and CDR2 to SYDVKM. The CDR3 goes from the cysteine to the phenylalanine over 14 residues. CDR3 DNA only is kept here, 42 bases in frame from base 1. V loses 3 bases of germline sequence and J loses 0 bases, and the interval between the two ends is 8 bases.